The 10 T cell receptor beta chains listed next were all sequenced from one sample in a study of tumor and adjacent non-tumor tissue in lung cancer. This sample's RNA came from whole unsorted tissue. Three rounds of nested PCR, following a modified ARM-PCR protocol, produced the TCRbeta library. TCRdb reprocessed the multiplex PCR reads via MiXCR and lists one record per CDR3 protein. Of about 80,000 distinct CDR3 sequences detected, roughly 76% appear once; the ten largest clones hold roughly 13%. Sequenced material: lung tumor tissue. The receptors here all came from a woman aged 50 to 60 with non-small cell lung cancer.

Turning to this clonotype: A much larger clone lies a single base off, so this may be a read error. V gene TRBV19 combines with J gene TRBJ2-3, with D hard to call. The V gene's germline CDR1 is LNHDA and CDR2 SQIVND (reference sequence). CDR3 size: 13 residues. CDR3 bases: TGTACCAGTAGTGTAGCCCGTTCAGATACGCAGTATTTT. Residues: CTSSVARSDTQYF.

As for this clonotype: One end of the junction varies from germline; a read error may be responsible. The chain has TRBV12-3 or TRBV12-4 and TRBJ1-1, with D uncertain. The CDR3 totals 17 residues. The CDR3 region has the DNA TGTACCAGCAGTTTCGGTGCGCGTCGGGCCCTGAACAATGAAGCTTTCTTT. Translated, it gives CTSSFGARRALNNEAFF.

A word on this clonotype: The junction does not match germline at one end; this may be a read error. V and J are TRBV6-6 and TRBJ2-1; TRBD2 agrees at 8 bases. The length of the CDR3 is 16 residues. Germline-derived CDR1 and CDR2 are MNHNY and SVGAGI (reference sequence). The CDR3 sequence is CTSSSRSGTSTNEQFF. DNA of the CDR3: TGTACCAGCAGTTCACGCTCCGGGACTAGTACGAATGAGCAGTTCTTC.

This clonotype has ten or more counts. The chain carries TRBV12-3 or TRBV12-4 and TRBJ2-1; D call uncertain. The CDR3 has 13 amino acids. V was pared by 5 bases and J by 7 bases, with 12 bases between. CDR3 amino acids: CASSLSAGNEQFF. CDR3 DNA sequence: TGTGCCAGCAGTCTATCGGCCGGGAATGAGCAGTTCTTC.

The rearrangement joins TRBV4-2 to TRBJ2-5, with a tentative D call TRBD1 (5 bases). CDR3 length: 16 residues. Germline V CDR1 and CDR2: LGHNA, YNFKEQ. The V gene lost 2 bases and the J gene lost 7 bases, with 20 bases spanning the gap. CDR3 sequence (DNA): TGTGCCAGCAGCCAATGGACAAGGGTGGCTCGATGGACCCAGTACTTC. Its protein product is CASSQWTRVARWTQYF.

About this clonotype itself: This CDR3 is missing its conserved last phenylalanine or tryptophan, likely due to a read error. This chain connects TRBV20-1 to TRBJ2-1; possibly TRBD2 for D (6 bases). Between the trimmed V and J ends, which lost 2 bases and 6 bases, there was a span of 17 bases. CDR1 is DFQATT and CDR2 is SNEGSKA in the germline V gene (reference sequence). The CDR3 contains 15 residues. CDR3 DNA: TGCAGTGCTAGAAATTGGCTTGGAGGGCTCAATGAGCAGTTCTCC. Translation: CSARNWLGGLNEQFS.

This clonotype was found a few times. This chain links TRBV11-1 with TRBJ1-1; D uncertain. CDR1 SGHAT and CDR2 FQDESV come from the germline V gene (reference sequence). The CDR3 runs 15 residues. The CDR3 protein is CTSSSEDWSNTEAFF. CDR3 DNA sequence: TGTACTAGCAGCTCCGAGGACTGGTCGAACACTGAAGCTTTCTTT.

Remarks on this clonotype: At one end the junction does not follow the germline gene, possibly because of a read error. This sequence joins TRBV20-1 and TRBJ2-7, with 8 bases matching TRBD1. The CDR3 consists of 13 residues. In germline, CDR1 is DFQATT, CDR2 SNEGSKA (reference sequence). The DNA of the CDR3 is TGCAGTCCGCTAAGGACAGGGCCCCACGAGCACTACTTC. It is translated as CSPLRTGPHEHYF.

As for this clonotype: The germline gene is not matched at one end of the junction; a read error may be the cause. J is TRBJ1-2 and V is TRBV28; D unclear. The CDR3 runs 18 residues. Germline CDR1 reads MDHEN; CDR2 reads SYDVKM. CDR3 nucleotides: TGTGTCAGCAGTACCCTGGGATCTGAGACCTTTTTGGACTATGGCTACACCTTC. Its protein is CVSSTLGSETFLDYGYTF.

In regard to this clonotype: The CDR3 end shows no conserved phenylalanine or tryptophan, and so a read error is likely. The chain combines TRBV20-1 with TRBJ2-5; no firm D call. The V gene's germline CDR1 is DFQATT and CDR2 SNEGSKA (reference sequence). CDR3 length: 17 amino acids. V dropped 4 bases and J dropped 3 bases, with 24 bases sitting between them. The CDR3: CSAISPTTLGSKETQYL. The DNA of the CDR3 is TGCAGTGCTATCAGCCCGACAACTCTTGGGTCCAAAGAGACCCAGTACCTC.